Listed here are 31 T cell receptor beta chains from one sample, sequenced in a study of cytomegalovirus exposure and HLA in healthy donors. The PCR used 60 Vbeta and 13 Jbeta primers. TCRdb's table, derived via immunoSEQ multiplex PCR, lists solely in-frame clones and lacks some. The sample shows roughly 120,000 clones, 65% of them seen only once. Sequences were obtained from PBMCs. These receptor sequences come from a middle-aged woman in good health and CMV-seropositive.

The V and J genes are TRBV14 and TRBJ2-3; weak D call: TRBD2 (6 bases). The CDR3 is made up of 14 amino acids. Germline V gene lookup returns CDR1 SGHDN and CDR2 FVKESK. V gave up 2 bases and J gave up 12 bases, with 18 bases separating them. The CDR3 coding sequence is TGTGCCAGCAGCCAACTAACCGGGACTGAAAGACAGTATTTT. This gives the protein CASSQLTGTERQYF.

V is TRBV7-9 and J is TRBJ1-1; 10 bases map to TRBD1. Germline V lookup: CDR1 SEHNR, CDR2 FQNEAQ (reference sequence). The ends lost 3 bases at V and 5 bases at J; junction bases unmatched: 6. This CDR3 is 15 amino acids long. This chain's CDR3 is CASSLGQGQGTEAFF. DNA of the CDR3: TGTGCCAGCAGCTTGGGCCAGGGACAGGGGACTGAAGCTTTCTTT.

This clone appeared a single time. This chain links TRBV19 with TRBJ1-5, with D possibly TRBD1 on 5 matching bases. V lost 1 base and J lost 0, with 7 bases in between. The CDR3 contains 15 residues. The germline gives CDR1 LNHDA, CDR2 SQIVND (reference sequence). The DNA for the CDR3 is TGTGCCAGTAGTATAGGGACACTTAGCAATCAGCCCCAGCATTTT. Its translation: CASSIGTLSNQPQHF.

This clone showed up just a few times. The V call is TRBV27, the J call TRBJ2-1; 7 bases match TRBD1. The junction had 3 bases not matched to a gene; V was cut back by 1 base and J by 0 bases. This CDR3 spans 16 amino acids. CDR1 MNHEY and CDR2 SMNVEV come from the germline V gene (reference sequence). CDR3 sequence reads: CASSLFGTVSYNEQFF. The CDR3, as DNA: TGTGCCAGCAGTTTATTTGGGACAGTCTCCTACAATGAGCAGTTCTTC.

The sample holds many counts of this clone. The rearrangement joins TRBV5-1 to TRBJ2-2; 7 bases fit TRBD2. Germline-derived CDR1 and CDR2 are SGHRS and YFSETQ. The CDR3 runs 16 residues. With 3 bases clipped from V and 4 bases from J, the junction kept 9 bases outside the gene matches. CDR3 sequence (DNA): TGCGCCAGCAGCTGGGGAGGGCGCCCCCTCACCGGGGAGCTGTTTTTT. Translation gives CASSWGGRPLTGELFF. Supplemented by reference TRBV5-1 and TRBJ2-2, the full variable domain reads KAGVTQTPRYLIKTRGQQVTLSCSPISGHRSVSWYQQTPGQGLQFLFEYFSETQRNKGNFPGRFSGRQFSNSRSEMNVSTLELGDSALYLCASSWGGRPLTGELFFGEGSRLTVL.

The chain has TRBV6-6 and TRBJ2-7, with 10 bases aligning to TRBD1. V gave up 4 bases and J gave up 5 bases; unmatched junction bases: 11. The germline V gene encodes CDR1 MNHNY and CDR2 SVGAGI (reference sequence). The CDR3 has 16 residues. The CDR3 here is CASSFIPTGGTHEQYF. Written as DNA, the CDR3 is TGTGCCAGCAGTTTCATACCGACAGGGGGCACCCACGAGCAGTACTTC.

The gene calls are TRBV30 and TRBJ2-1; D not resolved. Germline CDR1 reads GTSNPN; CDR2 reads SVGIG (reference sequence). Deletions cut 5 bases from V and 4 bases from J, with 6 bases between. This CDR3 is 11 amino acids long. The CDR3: CAWFLYNEQFF. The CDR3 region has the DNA TGTGCCTGGTTTCTTTACAATGAGCAGTTCTTC. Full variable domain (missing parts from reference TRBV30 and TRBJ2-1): SQTIHQWPATLVQPVGSPLSLECTVEGTSNPNLYWYRQAAGRGLQLLFYSVGIGQISSEVPQNLSASRPQDRQFILSSKKLLLSDSGFYLCAWFLYNEQFFGPGTRLTVL.

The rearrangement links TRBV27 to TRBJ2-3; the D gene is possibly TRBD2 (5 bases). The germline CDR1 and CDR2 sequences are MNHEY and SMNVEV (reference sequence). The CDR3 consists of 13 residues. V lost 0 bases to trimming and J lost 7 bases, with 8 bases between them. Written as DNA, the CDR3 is TGTGCCAGCAGTTTATCCCAGCGGAATACGCAGTATTTT. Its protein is CASSLSQRNTQYF.

The CDR3 loop reads CASSTNRGYEQFF. CDR3 nucleotide sequence: TGTGCCAGCAGCACGAACAGGGGATATGAGCAGTTCTTC. This chain links TRBV7-2 with TRBJ2-1; 7 nucleotides align to TRBD1. This CDR3 has 13 amino acids. Germline V gene sequence: CDR1 SGHTA, CDR2 FQGNSA. The V and J ends lost 5 bases and 8 bases, in that order; junction bases with no gene match: 6.

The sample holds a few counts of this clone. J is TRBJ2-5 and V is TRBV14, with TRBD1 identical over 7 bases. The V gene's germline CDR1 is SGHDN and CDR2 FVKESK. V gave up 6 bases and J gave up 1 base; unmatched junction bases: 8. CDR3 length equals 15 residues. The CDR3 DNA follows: TGTGCCAGCAGTCATCTACAGGGGATCCAAGAGACCCAGTACTTC. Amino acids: CASSHLQGIQETQYF.

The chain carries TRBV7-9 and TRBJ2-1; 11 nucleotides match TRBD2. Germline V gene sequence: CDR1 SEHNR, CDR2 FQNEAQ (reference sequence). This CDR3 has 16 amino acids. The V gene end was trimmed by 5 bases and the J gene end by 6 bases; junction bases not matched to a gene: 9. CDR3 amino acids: CASSPFSGRASNEQFF. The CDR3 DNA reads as TGTGCCAGCAGCCCCTTTAGCGGGAGGGCCTCCAATGAGCAGTTCTTC.

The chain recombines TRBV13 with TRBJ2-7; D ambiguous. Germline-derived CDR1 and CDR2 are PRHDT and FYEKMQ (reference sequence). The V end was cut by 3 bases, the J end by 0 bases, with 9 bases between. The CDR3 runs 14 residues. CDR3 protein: CASSFPVSSYEQYF. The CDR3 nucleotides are TGTGCCAGCAGCTTCCCCGTCTCCTCCTACGAGCAGTACTTC.

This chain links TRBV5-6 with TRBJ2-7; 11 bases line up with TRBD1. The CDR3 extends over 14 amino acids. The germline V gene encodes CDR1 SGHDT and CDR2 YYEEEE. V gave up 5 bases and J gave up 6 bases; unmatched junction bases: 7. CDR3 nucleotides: TGTGCCAGCAGATCCGGACAGGGGGCTGGCGAGCAGTACTTC. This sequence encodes CASRSGQGAGEQYF.

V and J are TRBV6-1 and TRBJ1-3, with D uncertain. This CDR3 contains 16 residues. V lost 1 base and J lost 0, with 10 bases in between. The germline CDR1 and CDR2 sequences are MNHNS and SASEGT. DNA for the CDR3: TGTGCCAGCAGTGAAGTTTGGGCAGTCTCTGGAAACACCATATATTTT. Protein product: CASSEVWAVSGNTIYF.

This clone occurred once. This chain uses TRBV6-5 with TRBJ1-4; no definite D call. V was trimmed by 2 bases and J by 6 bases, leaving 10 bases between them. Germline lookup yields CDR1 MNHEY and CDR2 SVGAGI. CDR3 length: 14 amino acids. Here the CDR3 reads CASSYRQEDEKLFF. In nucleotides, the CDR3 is TGTGCCAGCAGTTACAGACAAGAAGATGAAAAACTGTTTTTT.

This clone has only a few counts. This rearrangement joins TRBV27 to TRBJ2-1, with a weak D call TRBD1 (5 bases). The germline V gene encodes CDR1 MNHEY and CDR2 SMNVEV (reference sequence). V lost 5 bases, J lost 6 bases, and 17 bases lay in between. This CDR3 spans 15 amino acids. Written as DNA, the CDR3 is TGTGCCAGCAGTCAACCAGGGAATTACCCCAATGAGCAGTTCTTC. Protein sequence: CASSQPGNYPNEQFF.

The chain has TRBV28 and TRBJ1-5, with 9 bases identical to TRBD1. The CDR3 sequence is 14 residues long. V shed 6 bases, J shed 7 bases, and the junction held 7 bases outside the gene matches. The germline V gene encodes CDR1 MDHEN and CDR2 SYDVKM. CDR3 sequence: CASSVQGAGQPQHF. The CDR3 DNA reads TGTGCCAGCAGCGTACAGGGGGCGGGCCAGCCCCAGCATTTT.

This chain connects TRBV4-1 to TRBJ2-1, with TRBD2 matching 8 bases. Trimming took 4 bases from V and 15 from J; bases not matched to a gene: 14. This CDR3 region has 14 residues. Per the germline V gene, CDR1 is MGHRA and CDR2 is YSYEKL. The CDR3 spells CASSLPSGSWERFF. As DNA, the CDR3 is TGCGCCAGCAGCCTCCCGAGCGGGAGTTGGGAAAGGTTCTTC.

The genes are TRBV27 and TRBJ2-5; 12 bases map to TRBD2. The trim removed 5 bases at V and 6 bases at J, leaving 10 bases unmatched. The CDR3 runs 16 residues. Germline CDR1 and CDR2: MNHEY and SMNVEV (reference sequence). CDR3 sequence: CASSPSGREGEKTQYF. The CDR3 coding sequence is TGTGCCAGCAGTCCTAGCGGGAGGGAGGGAGAGAAGACCCAGTACTTC.

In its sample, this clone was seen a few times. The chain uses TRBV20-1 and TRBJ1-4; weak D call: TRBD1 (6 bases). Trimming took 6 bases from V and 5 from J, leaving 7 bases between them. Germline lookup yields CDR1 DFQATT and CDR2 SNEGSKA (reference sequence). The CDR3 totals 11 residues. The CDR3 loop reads CSAQGNEKLFF. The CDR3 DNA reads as TGCAGTGCACAGGGAAATGAAAAACTGTTTTTT.

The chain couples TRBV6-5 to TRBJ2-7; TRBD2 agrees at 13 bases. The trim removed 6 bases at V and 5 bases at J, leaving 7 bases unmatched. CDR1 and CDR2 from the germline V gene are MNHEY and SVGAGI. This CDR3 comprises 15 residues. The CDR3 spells CASRARTSGSDEQYF. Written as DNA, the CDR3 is TGTGCCAGCAGGGCTCGGACTAGCGGGAGTGACGAGCAGTACTTC.

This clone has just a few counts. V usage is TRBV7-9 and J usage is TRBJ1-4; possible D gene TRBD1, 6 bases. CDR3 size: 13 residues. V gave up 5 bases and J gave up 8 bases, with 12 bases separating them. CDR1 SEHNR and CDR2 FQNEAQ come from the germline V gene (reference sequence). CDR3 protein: CASSTGTWEKLFF. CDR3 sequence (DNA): TGTGCCAGCAGCACAGGGACATGGGAAAAACTGTTTTTT.

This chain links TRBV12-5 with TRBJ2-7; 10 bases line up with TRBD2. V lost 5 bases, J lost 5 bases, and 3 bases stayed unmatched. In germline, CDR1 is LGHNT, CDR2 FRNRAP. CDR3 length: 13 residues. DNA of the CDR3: TGTGCTAGTGGTCCTAGCGGGAGAGACGAGCAGTACTTC. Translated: CASGPSGRDEQYF.

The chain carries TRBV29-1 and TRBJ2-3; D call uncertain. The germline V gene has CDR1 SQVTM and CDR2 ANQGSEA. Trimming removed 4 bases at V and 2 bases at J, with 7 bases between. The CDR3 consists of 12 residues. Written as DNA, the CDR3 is TGCAGCGTTGGAGTTATCACAGATACGCAGTATTTT. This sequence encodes CSVGVITDTQYF.

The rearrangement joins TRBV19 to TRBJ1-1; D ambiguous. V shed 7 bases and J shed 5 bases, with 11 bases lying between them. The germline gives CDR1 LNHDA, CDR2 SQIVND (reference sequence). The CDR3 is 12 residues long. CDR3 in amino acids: CASINGRTEAFF. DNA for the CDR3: TGTGCCAGTATCAATGGGAGGACTGAAGCTTTCTTT.

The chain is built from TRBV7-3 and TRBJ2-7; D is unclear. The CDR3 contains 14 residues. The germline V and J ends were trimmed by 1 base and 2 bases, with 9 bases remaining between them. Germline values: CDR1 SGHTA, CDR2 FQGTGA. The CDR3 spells CASSLSSETYEQYF. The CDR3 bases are TGTGCCAGCAGCTTAAGCTCCGAGACCTACGAGCAGTACTTC.

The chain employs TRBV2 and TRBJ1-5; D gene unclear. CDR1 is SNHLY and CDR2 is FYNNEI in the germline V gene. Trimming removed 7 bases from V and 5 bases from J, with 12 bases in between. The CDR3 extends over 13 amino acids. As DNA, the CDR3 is TGTGCCAGCACATATAGAAGCGATCAGCCCCAGCATTTT. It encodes CASTYRSDQPQHF.

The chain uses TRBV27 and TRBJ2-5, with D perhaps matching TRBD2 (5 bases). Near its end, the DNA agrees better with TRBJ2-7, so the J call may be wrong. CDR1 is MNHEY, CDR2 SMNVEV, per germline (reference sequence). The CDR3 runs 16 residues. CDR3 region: CASSLVGRADAYEQYF. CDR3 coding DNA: TGTGCCAGCAGTTTAGTTGGACGAGCGGACGCCTACGAGCAGTACTTC.

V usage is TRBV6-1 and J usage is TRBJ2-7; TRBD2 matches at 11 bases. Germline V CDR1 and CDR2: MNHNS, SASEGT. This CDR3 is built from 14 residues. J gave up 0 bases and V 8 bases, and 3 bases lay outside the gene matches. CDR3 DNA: TGTGCCAGCCTGACTAGCGGGACCTCCTACGAGCAGTACTTC. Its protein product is CASLTSGTSYEQYF.

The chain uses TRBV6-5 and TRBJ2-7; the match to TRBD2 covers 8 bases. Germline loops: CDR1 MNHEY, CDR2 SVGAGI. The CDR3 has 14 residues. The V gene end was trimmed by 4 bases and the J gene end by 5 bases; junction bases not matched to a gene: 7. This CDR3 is CASSSAGGLHEQYF. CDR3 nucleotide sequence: TGTGCCAGCAGTTCCGCGGGAGGACTCCACGAGCAGTACTTC.

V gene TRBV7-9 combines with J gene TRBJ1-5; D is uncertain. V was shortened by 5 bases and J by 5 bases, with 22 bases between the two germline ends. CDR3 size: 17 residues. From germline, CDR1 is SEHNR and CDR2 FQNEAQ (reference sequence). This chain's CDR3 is CASSGRIGSEGYQPQHF. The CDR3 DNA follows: TGTGCCAGCAGCGGTCGGATCGGGTCTGAGGGCTATCAGCCCCAGCATTTT.